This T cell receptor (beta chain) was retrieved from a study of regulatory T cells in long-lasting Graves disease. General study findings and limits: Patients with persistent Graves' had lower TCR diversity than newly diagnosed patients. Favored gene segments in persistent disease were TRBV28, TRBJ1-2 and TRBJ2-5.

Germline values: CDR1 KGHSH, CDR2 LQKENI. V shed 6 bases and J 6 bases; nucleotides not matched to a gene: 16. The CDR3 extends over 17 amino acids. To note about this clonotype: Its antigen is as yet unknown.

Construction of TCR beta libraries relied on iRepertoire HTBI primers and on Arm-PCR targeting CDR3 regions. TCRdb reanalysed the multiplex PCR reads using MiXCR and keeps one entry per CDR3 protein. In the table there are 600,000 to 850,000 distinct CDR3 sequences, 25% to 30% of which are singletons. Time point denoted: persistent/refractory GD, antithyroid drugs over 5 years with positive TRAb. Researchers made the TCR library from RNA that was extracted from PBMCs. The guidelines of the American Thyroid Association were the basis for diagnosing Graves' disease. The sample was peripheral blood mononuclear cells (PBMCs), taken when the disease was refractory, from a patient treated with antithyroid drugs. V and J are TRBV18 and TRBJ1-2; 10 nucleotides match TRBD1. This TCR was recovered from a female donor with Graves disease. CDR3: CASSLNEGDRGTNGYTF. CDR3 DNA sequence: TGTGCCAGCTCGCTGAATGAGGGGGACAGGGGTACGAATGGCTACACCTTC.